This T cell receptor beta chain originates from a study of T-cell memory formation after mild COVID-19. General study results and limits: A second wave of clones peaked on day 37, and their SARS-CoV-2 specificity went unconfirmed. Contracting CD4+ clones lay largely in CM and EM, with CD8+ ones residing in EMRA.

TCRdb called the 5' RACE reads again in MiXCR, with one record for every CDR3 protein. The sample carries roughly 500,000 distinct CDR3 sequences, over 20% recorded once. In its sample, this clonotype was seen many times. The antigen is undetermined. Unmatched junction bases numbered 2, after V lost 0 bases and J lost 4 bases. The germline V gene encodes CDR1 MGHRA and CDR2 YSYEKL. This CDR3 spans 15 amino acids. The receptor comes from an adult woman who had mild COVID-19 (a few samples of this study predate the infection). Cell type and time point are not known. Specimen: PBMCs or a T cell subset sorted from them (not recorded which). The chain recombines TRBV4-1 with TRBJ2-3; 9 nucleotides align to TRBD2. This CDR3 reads CASSQDRGGADTQYF. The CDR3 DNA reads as TGCGCCAGCAGCCAAGATCGCGGGGGGGCAGATACGCAGTATTTT.